The source of this TCR beta chain is a study of graft-versus-host responses after intestinal transplantation. The wider study: Following induction with anti-thymocyte globulin, all recipients were given tacrolimus and steroids for two to four years. Whole-study findings and limits: Allografts carried high graft-versus-host to host-versus-graft clonal ratios in patients having graft-donor T cell macrochimerism. Peak circulating GvH clone levels tracked with early post-transplant HvG declines. Researchers found GvH clones in recipient marrow, and some showed up first in ileum or blood.

With regard to this clone: Antigen: not known.

Method: immunoSEQ multiplex PCR; TCRdb's copy keeps in-frame clones and lacks some. The sample shows roughly 80,000 clones, around nine tenths of them seen only once. The input for sequencing was unstimulated CD8+ T cells sorted from spleen or lymph node cells, taken before transplant. The source of this sequence is a human donor who was the organ donor for an intestinal transplant.

CDR3 in DNA: TGTGCCAGCAGTACATATCGAGGGGCCGTACTACTTAGCGAGCAGTACTTC. This translates into CASSTYRGAVLLSEQYF. The chain has TRBV28 and TRBJ2-7; D might be TRBD1 or TRBD2, each matching 5 bases. CDR1 and CDR2 from the germline V gene are MDHEN and SYDVKM. V lost 5 bases to trimming and J lost 6 bases, with 26 bases between them. The CDR3 consists of 17 residues.